This T cell receptor (beta chain) was recovered during a study of cytomegalovirus exposure and HLA in healthy donors. Findings and caveats of the study: Analysis performed later showed TCR beta chains linked to HLA being more clonally expanded than equally common others. Researchers counted over 150 TCR beta chains as cytomegalovirus-associated. Donors belonging to an Asian-associated ancestry cluster reportedly showed fewer N-insertions in productive TCRs than the roughly 680-donor mean, according to what a later analysis found.

Germline assignment: CDR1 LNHDA and CDR2 SQIVND (reference sequence). V dropped 5 bases and J dropped 5 bases, with 21 bases sitting between them. This CDR3 is built from 17 residues. The PCR had 60 Vbeta and 13 Jbeta primers. Only in-frame clones appear in the TCRdb table, and some are missing; sequencing was by immunoSEQ multiplex PCR. The table has approximately 110,000 clones, roughly 73% seen once. Of note for this clone: Its antigen is undetermined.

The sequence derives from a man in his 60s in good health and CMV-seropositive. The gene calls are TRBV19 and TRBJ1-4, with D uncertain. Sample: PBMCs. CDR3 sequence: CASSPRTRGGRNEKLFF. CDR3 DNA: TGTGCCAGTAGTCCTAGGACCCGAGGAGGGAGAAATGAAAAACTGTTTTTT. Based on the CDR3 plus reference TRBV19 and TRBJ1-4, the full variable domain is DGGITQSPKYLFRKEGQNVTLSCEQNLNHDAMYWYRQDPGQGLRLIYYSQIVNDFQKGDIAEGYSVSREKKESFPLTVTSAQKNPTAFYLCASSPRTRGGRNEKLFFGSGTQLSVL.